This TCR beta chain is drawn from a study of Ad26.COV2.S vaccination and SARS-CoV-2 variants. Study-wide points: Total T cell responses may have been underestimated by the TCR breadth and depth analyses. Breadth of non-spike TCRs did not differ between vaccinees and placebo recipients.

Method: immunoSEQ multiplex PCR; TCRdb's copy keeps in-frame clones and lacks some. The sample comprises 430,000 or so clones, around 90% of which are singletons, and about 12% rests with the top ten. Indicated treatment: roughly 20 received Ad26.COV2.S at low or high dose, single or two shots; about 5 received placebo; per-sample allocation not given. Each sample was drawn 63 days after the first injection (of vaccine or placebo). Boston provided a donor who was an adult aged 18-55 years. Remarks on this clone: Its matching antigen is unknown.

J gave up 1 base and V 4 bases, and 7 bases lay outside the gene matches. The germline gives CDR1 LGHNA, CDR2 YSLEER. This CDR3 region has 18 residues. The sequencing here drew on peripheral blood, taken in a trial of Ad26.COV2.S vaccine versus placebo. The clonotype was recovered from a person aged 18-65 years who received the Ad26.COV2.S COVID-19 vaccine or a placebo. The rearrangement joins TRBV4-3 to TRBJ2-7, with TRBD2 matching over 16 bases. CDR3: CASSRSGTSGRESYEQYF. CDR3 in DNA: TGCGCCAGCAGCCGGTCCGGGACTAGCGGGAGGGAGTCCTACGAGCAGTACTTC.